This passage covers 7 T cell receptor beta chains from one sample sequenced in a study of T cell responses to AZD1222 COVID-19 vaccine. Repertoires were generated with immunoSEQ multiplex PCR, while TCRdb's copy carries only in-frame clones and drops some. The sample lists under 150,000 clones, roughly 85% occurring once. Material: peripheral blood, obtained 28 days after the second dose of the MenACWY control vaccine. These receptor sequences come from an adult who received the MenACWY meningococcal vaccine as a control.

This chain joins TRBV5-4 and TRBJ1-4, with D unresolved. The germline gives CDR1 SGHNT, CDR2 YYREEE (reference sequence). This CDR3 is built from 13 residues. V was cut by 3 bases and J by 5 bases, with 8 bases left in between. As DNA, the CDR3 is TGTGCCAGCAGCTCCCGAGGGAATGAAAAACTGTTTTTT. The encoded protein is CASSSRGNEKLFF. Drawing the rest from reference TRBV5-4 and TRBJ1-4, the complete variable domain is ETGVTQSPTHLIKTRGQQVTLRCSSQSGHNTVSWYQQALGQGPQFIFQYYREEENGRGNFPPRFSGLQFPNYSSELNVNALELDDSALYLCASSSRGNEKLFFGSGTQLSVL.

The CDR3 spells CATQGTHSPLHF. CDR3 nucleotide sequence: TGTGCCACCCAGGGGACCCATTCACCCCTCCACTTT. The chain has TRBV7-9 and TRBJ1-6; tentatively, D is TRBD1 (6 bases). This CDR3 has 12 amino acids. The ends were cut back, 10 bases at V and 8 bases at J, with 12 bases in the middle. Germline lookup yields CDR1 SEHNR and CDR2 FQNEAQ (reference sequence).

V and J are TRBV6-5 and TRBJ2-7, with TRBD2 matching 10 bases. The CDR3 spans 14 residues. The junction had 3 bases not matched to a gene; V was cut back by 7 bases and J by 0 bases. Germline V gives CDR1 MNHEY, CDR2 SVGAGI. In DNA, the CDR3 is TGTGCCAGCATCCGGACTAGCGGCTCCTACGAGCAGTACTTC. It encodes CASIRTSGSYEQYF.

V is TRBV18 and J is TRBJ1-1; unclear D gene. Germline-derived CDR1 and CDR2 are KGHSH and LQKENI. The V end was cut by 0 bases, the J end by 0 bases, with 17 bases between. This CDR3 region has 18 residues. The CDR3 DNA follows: TGTGCCAGCTCACCACCGTCAGGCACGGAAGATTTGAACACTGAAGCTTTCTTT. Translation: CASSPPSGTEDLNTEAFF.

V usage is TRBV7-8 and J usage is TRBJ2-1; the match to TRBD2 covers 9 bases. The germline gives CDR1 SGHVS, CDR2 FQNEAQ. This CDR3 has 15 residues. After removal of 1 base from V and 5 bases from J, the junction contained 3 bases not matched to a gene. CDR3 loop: CASSLGIAGDNEQFF. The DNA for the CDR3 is TGTGCCAGCAGCTTAGGAATAGCGGGGGACAATGAGCAGTTCTTC.

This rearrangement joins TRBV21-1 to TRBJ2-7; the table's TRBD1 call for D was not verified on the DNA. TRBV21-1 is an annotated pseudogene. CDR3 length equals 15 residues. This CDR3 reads CASRRDRGRKHEQYF. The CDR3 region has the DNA TGTGCCAGCAGGAGGGACAGGGGGCGCAAACACGAGCAGTACTTC.

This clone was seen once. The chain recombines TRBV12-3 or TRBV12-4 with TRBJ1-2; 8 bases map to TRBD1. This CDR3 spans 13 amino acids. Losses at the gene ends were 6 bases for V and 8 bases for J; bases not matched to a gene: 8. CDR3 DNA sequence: TGTGCCAGCAGCCAGGGACAGGAATTAGGCTACACCTTC. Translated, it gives CASSQGQELGYTF.